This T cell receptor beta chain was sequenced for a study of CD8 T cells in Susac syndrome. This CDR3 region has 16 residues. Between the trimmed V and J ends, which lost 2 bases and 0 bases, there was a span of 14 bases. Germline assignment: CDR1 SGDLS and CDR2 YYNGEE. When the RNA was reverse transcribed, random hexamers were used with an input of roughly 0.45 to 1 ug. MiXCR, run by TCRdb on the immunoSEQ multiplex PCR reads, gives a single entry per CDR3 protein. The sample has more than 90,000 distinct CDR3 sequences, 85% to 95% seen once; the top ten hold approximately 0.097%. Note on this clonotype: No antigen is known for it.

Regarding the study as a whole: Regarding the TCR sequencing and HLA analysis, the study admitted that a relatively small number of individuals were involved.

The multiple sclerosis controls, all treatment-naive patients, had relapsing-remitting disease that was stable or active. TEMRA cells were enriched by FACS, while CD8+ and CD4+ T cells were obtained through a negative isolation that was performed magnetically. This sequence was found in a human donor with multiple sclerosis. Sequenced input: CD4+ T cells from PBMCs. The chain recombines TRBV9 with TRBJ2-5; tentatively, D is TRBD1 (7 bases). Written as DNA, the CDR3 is TGTGCCAGCAGCGTCAGTCCCAGGGGGGACCAAGAGACCCAGTACTTC. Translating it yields CASSVSPRGDQETQYF.